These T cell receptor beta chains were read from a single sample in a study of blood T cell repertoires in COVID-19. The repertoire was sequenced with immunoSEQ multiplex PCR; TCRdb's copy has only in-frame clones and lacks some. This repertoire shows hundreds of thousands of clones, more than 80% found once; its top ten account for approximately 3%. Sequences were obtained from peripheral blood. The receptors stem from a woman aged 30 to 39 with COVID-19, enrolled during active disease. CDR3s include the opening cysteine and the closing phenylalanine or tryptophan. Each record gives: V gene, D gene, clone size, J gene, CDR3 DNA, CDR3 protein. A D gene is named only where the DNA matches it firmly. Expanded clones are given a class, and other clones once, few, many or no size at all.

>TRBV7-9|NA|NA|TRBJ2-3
TGTGCCAGCAGCTTAGGCGCTAGCACAGATACGCAGTATTTT
CASSLGASTDTQYF
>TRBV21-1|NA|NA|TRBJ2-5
TGTGCCAGCACGAACGACAGGGGAGTGGAGACCCAGTACTTC
CASTNDRGVETQYF
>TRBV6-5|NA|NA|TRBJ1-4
TGTGCCAGCAGCGTTACCGGGACTTCGAGTGAAAAACTGTTTTTT
CASSVTGTSSEKLFF
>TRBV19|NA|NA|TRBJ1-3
TGTGCCAGTAGTGGAAGGGGAATTCCTGGAAACACCATATATTTT
CASSGRGIPGNTIYF
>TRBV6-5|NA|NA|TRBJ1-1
TGTGCCAGCAGTTACTCTCCAGGGCTCACGAACACTGAAGCTTTCTTT
CASSYSPGLTNTEAFF
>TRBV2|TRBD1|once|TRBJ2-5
TGTGCCAGCAGTGGAGTCCCGCAGGGGGCGGCTCAAGAGACCCAGTACTTC
CASSGVPQGAAQETQYF
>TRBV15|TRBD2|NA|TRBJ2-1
TGTGCCACCAGCCGAGTGACTAGCGGGGAATGGGCCTACAATGAGCAGTTCTTC
CATSRVTSGEWAYNEQFF
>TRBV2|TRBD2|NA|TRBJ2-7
TGTGCCAGCAGTGGTGGGACTAGACCCAACGAGCAGTACTTC
CASSGGTRPNEQYF
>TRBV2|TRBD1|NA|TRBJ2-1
TGTGCCAGCAGTGACGGGACAGGCGTAAATGAGCAGTTCTTC
CASSDGTGVNEQFF
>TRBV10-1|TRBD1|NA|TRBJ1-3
TGCGCCAGCAGGGGGGACAGGGCCCCTGGAAACACCATATATTTT
CASRGDRAPGNTIYF
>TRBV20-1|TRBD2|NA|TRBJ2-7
TGCAGTGCTAGTGGGTCGAGCGGGGGGTATACCTACGAGCAGTACTTC
CSASGSSGGYTYEQYF
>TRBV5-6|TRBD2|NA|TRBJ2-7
TGTGCCAGCAGCCCTCTACTAGCGGGGGGGTACGAGCAGTACTTC
CASSPLLAGGYEQYF
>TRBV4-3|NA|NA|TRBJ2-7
TGCGCCAGCAGCCAAGATCTCCCCGGAACCGGGACACCTGGGGGGCAGTACTTC
CASSQDLPGTGTPGGQYF
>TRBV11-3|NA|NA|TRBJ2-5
TGTGCCAGCAGCTTTAGTTACCAAGAGACCCAGTACTTC
CASSFSYQETQYF
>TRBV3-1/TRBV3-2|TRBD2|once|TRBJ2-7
TGTGCCAGCAGCCATCGGGGGGACTTGTACGAGCAGTACTTC
CASSHRGDLYEQYF
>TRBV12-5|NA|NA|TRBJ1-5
TGTGCTAGTGGTTTGGGGGGGGGATATCAGCCCCAGCATTTT
CASGLGGGYQPQHF